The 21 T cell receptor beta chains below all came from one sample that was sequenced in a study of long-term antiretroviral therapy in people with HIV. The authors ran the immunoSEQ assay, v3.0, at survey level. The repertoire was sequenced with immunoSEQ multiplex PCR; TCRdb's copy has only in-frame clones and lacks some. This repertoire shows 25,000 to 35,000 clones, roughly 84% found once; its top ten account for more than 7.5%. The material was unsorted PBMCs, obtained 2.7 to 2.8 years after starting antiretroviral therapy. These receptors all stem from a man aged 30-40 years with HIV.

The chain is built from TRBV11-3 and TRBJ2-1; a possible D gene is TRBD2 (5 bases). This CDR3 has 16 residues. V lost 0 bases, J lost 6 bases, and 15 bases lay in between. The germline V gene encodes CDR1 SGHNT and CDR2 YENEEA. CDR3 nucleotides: TGTGCCAGCAGCTTAGAAGGCGGGTCGAGTGTCAATGAGCAGTTCTTC. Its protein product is CASSLEGGSSVNEQFF.

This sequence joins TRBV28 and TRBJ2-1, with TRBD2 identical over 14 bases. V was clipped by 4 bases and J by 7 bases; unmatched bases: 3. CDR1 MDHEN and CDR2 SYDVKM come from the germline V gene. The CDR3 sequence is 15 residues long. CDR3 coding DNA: TGTGCCAGCAGTTCGGGACTAGCGGGAGTAAATGAGCAGTTCTTC. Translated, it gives CASSSGLAGVNEQFF.

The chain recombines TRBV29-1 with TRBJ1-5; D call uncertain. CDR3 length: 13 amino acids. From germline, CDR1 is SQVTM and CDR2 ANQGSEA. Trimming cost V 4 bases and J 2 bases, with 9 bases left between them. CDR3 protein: CSVVVQGNQPQHF. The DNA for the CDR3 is TGCAGCGTTGTAGTTCAGGGCAATCAGCCCCAGCATTTT.

The CDR3 loop is CASSRGQVNSPLHF. CDR3 sequence (DNA): TGTGCCAGCAGTCGAGGACAGGTTAATTCACCCCTCCACTTT. The V and J genes are TRBV27 and TRBJ1-6; 7 positions match TRBD1. The CDR3 totals 14 residues. After removal of 5 bases from V and 6 bases from J, the junction contained 4 bases not matched to a gene. Germline V gene data show CDR1 as MNHEY and CDR2 as SMNVEV (reference sequence).

The CDR3 nucleotides are TGTGCCAGCTCACCACGCCGGGAACCTGGCACAGATACGCAGTATTTT. It translates to CASSPRREPGTDTQYF. The V call is TRBV18, the J call TRBJ2-3; D is possibly TRBD2 (5 bases). Trimming removed 1 base from V and 1 base from J, with 12 bases in between. This CDR3 is built from 16 residues. The germline V gene has CDR1 KGHSH and CDR2 LQKENI.

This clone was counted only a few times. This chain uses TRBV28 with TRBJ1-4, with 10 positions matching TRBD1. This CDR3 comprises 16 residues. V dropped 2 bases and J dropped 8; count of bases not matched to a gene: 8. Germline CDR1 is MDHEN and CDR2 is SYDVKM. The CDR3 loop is CASSLPPATGGEKLFF. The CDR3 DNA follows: TGTGCCAGCAGTTTACCGCCAGCGACAGGGGGCGAAAAACTGTTTTTT. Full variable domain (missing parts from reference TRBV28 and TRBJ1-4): DVKVTQSSRYLVKRTGEKVFLECVQDMDHENMFWYRQDPGLGLRLIYFSYDVKMKEKGDIPEGYSVSREKKERFSLILESASTNQTSMYLCASSLPPATGGEKLFFGSGTQLSVL.

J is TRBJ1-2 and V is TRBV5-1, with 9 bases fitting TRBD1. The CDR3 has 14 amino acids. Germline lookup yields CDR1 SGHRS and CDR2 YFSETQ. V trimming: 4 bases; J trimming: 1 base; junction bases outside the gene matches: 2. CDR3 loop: CASSPGQGNYGYTF. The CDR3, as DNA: TGCGCCAGCAGCCCGGGACAGGGTAACTATGGCTACACCTTC. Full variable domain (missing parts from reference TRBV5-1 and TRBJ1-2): KAGVTQTPRYLIKTRGQQVTLSCSPISGHRSVSWYQQTPGQGLQFLFEYFSETQRNKGNFPGRFSGRQFSNSRSEMNVSTLELGDSALYLCASSPGQGNYGYTFGSGTRLTVV.

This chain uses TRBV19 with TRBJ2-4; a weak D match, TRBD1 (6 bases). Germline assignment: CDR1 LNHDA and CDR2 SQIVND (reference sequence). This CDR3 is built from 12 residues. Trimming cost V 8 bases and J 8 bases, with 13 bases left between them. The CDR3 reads CASGWTEDIQYF. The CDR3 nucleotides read TGTGCCAGTGGTTGGACAGAAGACATTCAGTACTTC.

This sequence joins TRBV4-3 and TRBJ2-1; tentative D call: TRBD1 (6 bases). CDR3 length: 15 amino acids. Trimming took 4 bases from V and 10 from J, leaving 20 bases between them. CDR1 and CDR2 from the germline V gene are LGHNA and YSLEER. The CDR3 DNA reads TGCGCCAGCAGCCGAGGGGGAGACCCTCAATTGGAGCAGTTCTTC. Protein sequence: CASSRGGDPQLEQFF.

The CDR3, as DNA: TGTGCCAGCACGTTTACTAGCGGCAACCGATCGGAGTACTTC. This codes for CASTFTSGNRSEYF. The chain has TRBV6-4 and TRBJ2-5, with 8 bases identical to TRBD2. V trimming: 7 bases; J trimming: 12 bases; junction bases outside the gene matches: 16. CDR1 MRHNA and CDR2 SNTAGT come from the germline V gene. This CDR3 comprises 14 residues.

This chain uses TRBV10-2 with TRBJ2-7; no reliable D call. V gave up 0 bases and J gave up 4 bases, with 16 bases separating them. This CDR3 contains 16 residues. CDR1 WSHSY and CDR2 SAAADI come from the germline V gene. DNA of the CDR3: TGCGCCAGCAGTGAGTCGACTCGGCAGGTACCTTACGAGCAGTACTTC. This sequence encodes CASSESTRQVPYEQYF.

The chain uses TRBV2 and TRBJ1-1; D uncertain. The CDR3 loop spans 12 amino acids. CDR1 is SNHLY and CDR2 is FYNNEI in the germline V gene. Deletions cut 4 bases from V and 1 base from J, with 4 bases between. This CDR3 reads CASSVQNTEAFF. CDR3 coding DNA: TGTGCCAGCAGTGTTCAGAACACTGAAGCTTTCTTT.

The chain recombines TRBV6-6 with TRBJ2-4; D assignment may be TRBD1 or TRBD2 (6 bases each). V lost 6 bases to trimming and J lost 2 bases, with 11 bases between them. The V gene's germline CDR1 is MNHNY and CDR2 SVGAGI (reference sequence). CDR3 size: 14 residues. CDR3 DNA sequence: TGTGCCAGCAGGATAGGGGGGACCAAAAACATTCAGTACTTC. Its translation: CASRIGGTKNIQYF.

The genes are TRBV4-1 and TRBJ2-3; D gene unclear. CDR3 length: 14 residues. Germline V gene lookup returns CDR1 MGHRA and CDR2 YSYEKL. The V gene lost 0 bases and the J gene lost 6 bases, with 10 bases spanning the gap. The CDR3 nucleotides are TGCGCCAGCAGCCAAGAATCACGGGCCGATACGCAGTATTTT. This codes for CASSQESRADTQYF.

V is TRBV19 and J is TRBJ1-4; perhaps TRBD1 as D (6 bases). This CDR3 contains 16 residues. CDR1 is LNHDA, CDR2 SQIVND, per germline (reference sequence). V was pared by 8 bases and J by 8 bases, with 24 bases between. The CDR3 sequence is CASEQLGQPGREKLFF. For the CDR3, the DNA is TGTGCCAGTGAGCAACTGGGACAACCGGGCAGGGAAAAACTGTTTTTT.

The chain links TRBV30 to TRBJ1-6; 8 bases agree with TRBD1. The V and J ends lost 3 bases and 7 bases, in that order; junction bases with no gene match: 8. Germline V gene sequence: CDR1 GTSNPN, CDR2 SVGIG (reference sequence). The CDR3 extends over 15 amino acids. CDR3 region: CAWSATGVGNSPLHF. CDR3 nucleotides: TGTGCCTGGAGCGCGACAGGGGTTGGGAATTCACCCCTCCACTTT.

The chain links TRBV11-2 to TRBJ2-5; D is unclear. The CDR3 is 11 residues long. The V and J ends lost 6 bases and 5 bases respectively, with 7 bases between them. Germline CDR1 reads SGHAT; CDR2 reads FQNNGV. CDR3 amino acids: CASRSMETQYF. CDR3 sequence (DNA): TGTGCCAGCAGGTCAATGGAGACCCAGTACTTC.

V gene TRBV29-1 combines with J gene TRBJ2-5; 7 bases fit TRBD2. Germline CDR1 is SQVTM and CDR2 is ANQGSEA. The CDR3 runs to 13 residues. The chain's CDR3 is CRAGGGGLETQYF. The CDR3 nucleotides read TGCAGAGCTGGTGGCGGGGGATTGGAGACCCAGTACTTC.

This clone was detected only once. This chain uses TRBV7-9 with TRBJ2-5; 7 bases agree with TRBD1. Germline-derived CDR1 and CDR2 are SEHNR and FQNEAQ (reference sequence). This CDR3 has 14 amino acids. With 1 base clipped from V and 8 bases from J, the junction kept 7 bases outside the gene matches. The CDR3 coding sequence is TGTGCCAGCAGCTTAGGAGGGGGCAAAGGTACCCAGTACTTC. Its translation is CASSLGGGKGTQYF.

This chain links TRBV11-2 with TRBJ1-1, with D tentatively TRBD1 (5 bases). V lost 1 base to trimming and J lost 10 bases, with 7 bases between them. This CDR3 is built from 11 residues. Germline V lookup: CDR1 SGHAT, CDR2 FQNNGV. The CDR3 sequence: CASSLVQGAFF. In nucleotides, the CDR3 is TGTGCCAGCAGCTTAGTCCAGGGAGCTTTCTTT.

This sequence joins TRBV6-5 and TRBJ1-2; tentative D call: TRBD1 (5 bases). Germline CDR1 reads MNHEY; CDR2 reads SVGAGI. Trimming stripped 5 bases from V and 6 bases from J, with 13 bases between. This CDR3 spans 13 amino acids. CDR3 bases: TGTGCCAGCAGTCCCTTCCGGGGGGATGGCTACACCTTC. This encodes CASSPFRGDGYTF.